These 4 T cell receptor beta chains came from one sample sequenced in a study of cytomegalovirus exposure and HLA in healthy donors. TCRdb's table, derived via immunoSEQ multiplex PCR, lists solely in-frame clones and lacks some. The sample records hundreds of thousands of clones, about 88% being singletons. Sequenced: PBMCs. The receptors shown here come from a young man in good health and CMV-seropositive.

The chain employs TRBV6-1 and TRBJ2-7; possibly TRBD1 for D (6 bases). The CDR3 contains 13 residues. The germline gives CDR1 MNHNS, CDR2 SASEGT. Trimming pared 8 bases from V and 3 bases from J, leaving 14 bases between. This CDR3 reads CASLQGLYYEQYF. CDR3 DNA: TGTGCCAGCCTGCAGGGGCTCTACTACGAGCAGTACTTC.

The CDR3 region is CASSSLVRPGSSYEQYF. The CDR3 DNA sequence: TGTGCCAGCAGCTCCTTAGTTCGGCCGGGAAGCTCCTACGAGCAGTACTTC. The chain carries TRBV7-8 and TRBJ2-7, with TRBD2 as a possible D gene (5 bases). V was cut by 4 bases and J by 0 bases, with 19 bases left in between. Looked up from germline, CDR1 is SGHVS and CDR2 is FQNEAQ. The length of the CDR3 is 17 residues.

CDR3 loop: CASSPAGQGNYEQYF. For the CDR3, the DNA is TGTGCCAGCTCACCAGCCGGACAGGGAAACTACGAGCAGTACTTC. The rearrangement uses TRBV18 and TRBJ2-7, with 8 bases fitting TRBD1. V shed 2 bases, J shed 3 bases, and the junction held 6 bases outside the gene matches. The CDR3 runs 15 residues. The germline CDR1 and CDR2 sequences are KGHSH and LQKENI.

The chain carries TRBV6-6 and TRBJ2-7; possibly TRBD2 for D (5 bases). V lost 1 base and J lost 3, with 10 bases in between. CDR3 length: 14 residues. Germline assignment: CDR1 MNHNY and CDR2 SVGAGI (reference sequence). In DNA form, the CDR3 reads TGTGCCAGCAGTTACTTGGCGGGTAGCTACGAGCAGTACTTC. Translated, it gives CASSYLAGSYEQYF.